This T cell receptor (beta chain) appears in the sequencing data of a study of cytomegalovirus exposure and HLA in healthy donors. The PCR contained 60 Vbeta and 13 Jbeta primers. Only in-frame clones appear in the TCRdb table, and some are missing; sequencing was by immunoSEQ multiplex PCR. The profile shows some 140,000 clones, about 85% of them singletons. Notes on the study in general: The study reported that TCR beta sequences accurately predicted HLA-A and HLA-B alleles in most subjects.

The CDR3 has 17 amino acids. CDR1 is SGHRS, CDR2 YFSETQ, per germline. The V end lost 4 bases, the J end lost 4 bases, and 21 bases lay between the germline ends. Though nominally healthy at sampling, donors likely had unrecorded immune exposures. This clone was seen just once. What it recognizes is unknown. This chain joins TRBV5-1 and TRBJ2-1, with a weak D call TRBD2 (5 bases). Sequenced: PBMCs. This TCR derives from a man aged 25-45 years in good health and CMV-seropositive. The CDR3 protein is CASSLPPREIGYNEQFF. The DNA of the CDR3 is TGCGCCAGCAGCCTTCCCCCGAGGGAGATTGGGTACAATGAGCAGTTCTTC.